This T cell receptor (beta chain) stems from a study of shared clonotypes between healthy human individuals. In the study overall: Every donor yielded three CD4 naive, three CD4 memory, two CD8 naive and one CD8 memory plate. Whole-study findings and limits: The genetic and exposure-history diversity represented was limited by few donors. Estimated richness was generally greater in naive than memory subsets.

CD8 cells classed as naive were CD45RO-negative and positively selected for CCR7, excluding terminally differentiated effector memory CD45RA+ cells. On sorted subsets, replicate PCRs used about 0.2 ug DNA, or about 30,000 T cell genomes. TCRdb keeps only in-frame clones here, not all; method: immunoSEQ multiplex PCR. The profile shows about 2.1 million clones, around 93% of them singletons. On this clone: The antigen is undetermined.

This TCR was recovered from a man between 18 and 29 years old in good health. Some clones in this sample may be carry-over from other donors' samples. Sequencing used naive CD8+ T cells from PBMCs.

CDR3: CASSPGTGAGNTIYF. CDR3 coding DNA: TGTGCCAGCAGTCCCGGGACAGGGGCTGGAAACACCATATATTTT. The chain links TRBV28 to TRBJ1-3; 10 bases are a match to TRBD1. V lost 5 bases, J lost 2 bases, and 3 bases stayed unmatched. Per germline, CDR1 MDHEN and CDR2 SYDVKM. CDR3 length: 15 amino acids.